The following is a T cell receptor beta chain sequence with its context. The data were taken from a study of blood T cell repertoires in COVID-19. The wider study: The United States, Italy and Spain were the sources of the acute and convalescent COVID-19 samples.

This CDR3 has 14 residues. Per the germline V gene, CDR1 is SEHNR and CDR2 is FQNEAQ (reference sequence). Germline trimming cut 3 bases from V and 4 bases from J; bases unmatched to any gene: 0. Sequenced by immunoSEQ multiplex PCR; TCRdb stores in-frame clones only, minus some. Of around 200,000 clones listed, about 83% are singletons. The specimen sequenced was peripheral blood. The origin of this receptor is a young woman who had recovered from COVID-19. The J gene is TRBJ2-3, the V gene TRBV7-9; 11 bases line up with TRBD2. The CDR3 sequence is CASSLGLAADTQYF. The CDR3 DNA is TGTGCCAGCAGCTTGGGACTAGCGGCAGATACGCAGTATTTT.